Each of the 12 T cell receptor beta chains below was sequenced from the same sample in a study of blood T cell repertoires in COVID-19. TCRdb's table, derived via immunoSEQ multiplex PCR, lists solely in-frame clones and lacks some. The sample yields about 87,000 clones, roughly 87% seen once. Sample: peripheral blood. These TCRs come from a man younger than 35 with COVID-19, enrolled during active disease.

The chain carries TRBV25-1 and TRBJ2-3; TRBD1 aligns across 10 bases. There are 18 residues in the CDR3. V dropped 4 bases and J dropped 9; count of bases not matched to a gene: 19. Germline CDR1 reads MGHDK; CDR2 reads SYGVNS. The CDR3 nucleotides read TGTGCCAGCAGTGCATCCAAAGCGGGACAGGGGACCATCCGGACGCAGTATTTT. It codes for CASSASKAGQGTIRTQYF.

The chain employs TRBV6-5 and TRBJ2-5; 10 nucleotides agree with TRBD1. The CDR3 totals 14 residues. The germline V gene has CDR1 MNHEY and CDR2 SVGAGI. The J segment lost 4 bases and the V segment lost 4 bases, leaving 3 bases of the junction unmatched. The CDR3 DNA follows: TGTGCCAGCAGTTCCTGGACAGGGGGAGAGACCCAGTACTTC. This gives the protein CASSSWTGGETQYF.

V usage is TRBV6-1 and J usage is TRBJ2-7, with D possibly being TRBD1 (6 bases). Germline lookup yields CDR1 MNHNS and CDR2 SASEGT. This CDR3 contains 14 residues. Trimming took 6 bases from V and 6 from J, leaving 18 bases between them. This chain's CDR3 is CASSQQGRIGEQYF. Written as DNA, the CDR3 is TGTGCCAGCAGCCAACAGGGTCGGATCGGCGAGCAGTACTTC.

The CDR3 spells CASSLGQGSYNEQFF. The CDR3 nucleotides read TGTGCCAGCAGCTTAGGGCAGGGCTCCTACAATGAGCAGTTCTTC. The rearrangement joins TRBV7-7 to TRBJ2-1, with a tentative D call TRBD1 (5 bases). The CDR3 has 15 residues. Germline V gives CDR1 SSHAT, CDR2 FNYEAQ (reference sequence). The ends were cut back, 1 base at V and 0 bases at J, with 7 bases in the middle.

The CDR3 DNA sequence: TGTGCCAGCAGTTTATCGGCGGCAGGGTACAATCAGCCCCAGCATTTT. Amino acids: CASSLSAAGYNQPQHF. V is TRBV27 and J is TRBJ1-5; D perhaps matches TRBD1 (5 bases). Germline values: CDR1 MNHEY, CDR2 SMNVEV (reference sequence). The germline V and J ends were trimmed by 0 bases and 3 bases, with 12 bases remaining between them. The CDR3 runs to 16 residues.

The gene calls are TRBV6-2 or TRBV6-3 and TRBJ2-5, with 8 bases matching TRBD1. This CDR3 is 17 amino acids long. CDR1 MNHEY and CDR2 SVGEGT come from the germline V gene. V was pared by 4 bases and J by 3 bases, with 13 bases of the junction left unmatched. CDR3 region: CASSSGQGDPREETQYF. The CDR3 region has the DNA TGTGCCAGCAGTTCTGGACAGGGTGATCCCCGTGAAGAGACCCAGTACTTC.

The chain has TRBV4-1 and TRBJ2-7; 8 bases line up with TRBD2. Germline V gene lookup returns CDR1 MGHRA and CDR2 YSYEKL. Trimming removed 1 base from V and 4 bases from J; junction bases left unmatched: 6. This CDR3 region has 15 residues. The CDR3 region is CASSQASGSRYEQYF. CDR3 in DNA: TGCGCCAGCAGCCAAGCCAGCGGGAGTCGGTACGAGCAGTACTTC.

The chain joins TRBV7-9 to TRBJ1-2; D not resolved. This CDR3 has 15 amino acids. The germline CDR1 and CDR2 sequences are SEHNR and FQNEAQ (reference sequence). The germline V and J ends were trimmed by 3 bases and 3 bases, with 14 bases remaining between them. The CDR3 DNA reads as TGTGCCAGCAGCTTTTCCACAGAAGCATACTATGGCTACACCTTC. Amino acid sequence: CASSFSTEAYYGYTF.

The rearrangement links TRBV28 to TRBJ2-2; a possible D gene is TRBD2 (6 bases). CDR1 and CDR2 from the germline V gene are MDHEN and SYDVKM. Trimming removed 6 bases from V and 2 bases from J, with 10 bases in between. The CDR3 sequence is 14 residues long. CDR3 residues: CASRMGGNTGELFF. The CDR3 DNA follows: TGTGCCAGCAGGATGGGGGGAAACACCGGGGAGCTGTTTTTT.

The V and J genes are TRBV4-1 and TRBJ1-3, with a weak D call TRBD1 (5 bases). CDR1 MGHRA and CDR2 YSYEKL come from the germline V gene. Trimming took 0 bases from V and 4 from J, leaving 13 bases between them. The CDR3 contains 16 residues. As DNA, the CDR3 is TGCGCCAGCAGCCAAGACGGCAGGGCTCTCGGAAACACCATATATTTT. It translates to CASSQDGRALGNTIYF.

The chain is built from TRBV5-6 and TRBJ2-7; 10 bases align to TRBD1. In germline, CDR1 is SGHDT, CDR2 YYEEEE. The CDR3 loop spans 16 amino acids. Trimming took 3 bases from V and 0 from J; bases not matched to a gene: 6. CDR3 DNA: TGTGCCAGCAGCTCCGGACAGGGGGGGTCCTCCTACGAGCAGTACTTC. The encoded protein is CASSSGQGGSSYEQYF.

The chain is built from TRBV6-6 and TRBJ1-5; D perhaps matches TRBD1 (6 bases). CDR3 size: 13 residues. Germline V lookup: CDR1 MNHNY, CDR2 SVGAGI (reference sequence). Trimming left V 8 bases short and J 7 bases short, with 15 bases between. CDR3 nucleotide sequence: TGTGCCAGCGAGAGGGTTGGGGGCCAGCCCCAGCATTTT. This translates into CASERVGGQPQHF.